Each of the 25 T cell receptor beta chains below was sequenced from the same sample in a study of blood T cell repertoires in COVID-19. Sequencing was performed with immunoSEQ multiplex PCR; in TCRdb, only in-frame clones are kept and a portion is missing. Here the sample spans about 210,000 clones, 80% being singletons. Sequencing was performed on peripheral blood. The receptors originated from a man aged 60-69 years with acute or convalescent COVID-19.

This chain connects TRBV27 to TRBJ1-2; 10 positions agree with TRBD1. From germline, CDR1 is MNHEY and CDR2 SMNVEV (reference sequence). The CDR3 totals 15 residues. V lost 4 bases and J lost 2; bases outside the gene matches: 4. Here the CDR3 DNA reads TGTGCCAGCAGTTCCCGGACAGGGGGAAACTATGGCTACACCTTC. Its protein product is CASSSRTGGNYGYTF.

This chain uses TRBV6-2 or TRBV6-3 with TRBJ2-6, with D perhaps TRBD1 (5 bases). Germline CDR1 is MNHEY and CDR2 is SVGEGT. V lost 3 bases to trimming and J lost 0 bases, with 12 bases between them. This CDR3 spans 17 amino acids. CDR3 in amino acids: CASSYGTRVSGANVLTF. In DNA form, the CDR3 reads TGTGCCAGCAGTTATGGAACCAGGGTCTCTGGGGCCAACGTCCTGACTTTC.

The CDR3 bases are TGCGCCAGCAGCTTGGAAGTCGAGGTCCGAGCGAACACCGGGGAGCTGTTTTTT. It yields the protein CASSLEVEVRANTGELFF. The V gene is TRBV5-1, the J gene TRBJ2-2; D ambiguous. This CDR3 spans 18 amino acids. The germline V and J ends were trimmed by 0 bases and 0 bases, with 15 bases remaining between them. Per germline, CDR1 SGHRS and CDR2 YFSETQ.

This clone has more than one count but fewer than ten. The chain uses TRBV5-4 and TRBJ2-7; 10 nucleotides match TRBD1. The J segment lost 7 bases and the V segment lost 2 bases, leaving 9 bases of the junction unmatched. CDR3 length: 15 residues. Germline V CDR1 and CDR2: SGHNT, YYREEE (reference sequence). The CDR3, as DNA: TGTGCCAGCAGCTTTGTGGGACAGGGGATGATGGAGCAGTACTTC. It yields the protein CASSFVGQGMMEQYF.

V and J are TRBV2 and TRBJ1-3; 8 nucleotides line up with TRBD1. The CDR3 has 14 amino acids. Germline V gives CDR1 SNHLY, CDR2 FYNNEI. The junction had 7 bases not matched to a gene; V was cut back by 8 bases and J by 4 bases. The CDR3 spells CASLDRVVGNTIYF. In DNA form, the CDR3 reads TGTGCCAGCTTGGACAGGGTCGTCGGAAACACCATATATTTT.

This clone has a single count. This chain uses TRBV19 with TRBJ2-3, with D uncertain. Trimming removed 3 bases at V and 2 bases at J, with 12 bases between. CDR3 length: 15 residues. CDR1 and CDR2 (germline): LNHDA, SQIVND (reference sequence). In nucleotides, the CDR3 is TGTGCCAGTAGTATTTCTCCACAATCCACAGATACGCAGTATTTT. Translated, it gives CASSISPQSTDTQYF.

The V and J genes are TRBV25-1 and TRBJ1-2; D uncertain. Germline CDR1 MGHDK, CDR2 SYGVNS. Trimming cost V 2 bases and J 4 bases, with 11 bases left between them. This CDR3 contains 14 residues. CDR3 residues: CASSERRETYGYTF. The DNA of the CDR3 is TGTGCCAGCAGTGAAAGGAGGGAAACCTATGGCTACACCTTC.

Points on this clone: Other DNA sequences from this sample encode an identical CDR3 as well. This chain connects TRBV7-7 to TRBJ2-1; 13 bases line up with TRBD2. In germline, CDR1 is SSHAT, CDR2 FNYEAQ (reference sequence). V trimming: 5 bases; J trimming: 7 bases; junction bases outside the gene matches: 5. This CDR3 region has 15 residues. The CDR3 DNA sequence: TGTGCCAGCAGCCTCGGACTAGCGGGAGTTAATGAGCAGTTCTTC. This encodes CASSLGLAGVNEQFF.

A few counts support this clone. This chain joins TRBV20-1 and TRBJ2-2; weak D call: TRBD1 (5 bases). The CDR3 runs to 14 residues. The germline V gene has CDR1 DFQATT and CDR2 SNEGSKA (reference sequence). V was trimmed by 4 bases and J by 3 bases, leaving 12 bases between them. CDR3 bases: TGCAGTGCTATTGACAGATCCCACACCGGGGAGCTGTTTTTT. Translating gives CSAIDRSHTGELFF.

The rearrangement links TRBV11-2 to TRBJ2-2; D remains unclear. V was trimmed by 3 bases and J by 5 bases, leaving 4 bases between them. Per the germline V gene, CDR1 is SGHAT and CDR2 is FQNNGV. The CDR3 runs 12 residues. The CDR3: CASSFYTGELFF. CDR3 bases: TGTGCCAGCAGCTTTTATACCGGGGAGCTGTTTTTT.

CDR3 DNA: TGTGCCAGCAGGCCAGGGACTACTGGGGAGCTGTTTTTT. Protein sequence: CASRPGTTGELFF. The chain uses TRBV7-3 and TRBJ2-2; TRBD2 agrees at 7 bases. The junction had 6 bases not matched to a gene; V was cut back by 6 bases and J by 8 bases. Germline CDR1 reads SGHTA; CDR2 reads FQGTGA. The CDR3 spans 13 residues. Full variable domain (missing parts from reference TRBV7-3 and TRBJ2-2): GAGVSQTPSNKVTEKGKYVELRCDPISGHTALYWYRQSLGQGPEFLIYFQGTGAADDSGLPNDRFFAVRPEGSVSTLKIQRTERGDSAVYLCASRPGTTGELFFGEGSRLTVL.

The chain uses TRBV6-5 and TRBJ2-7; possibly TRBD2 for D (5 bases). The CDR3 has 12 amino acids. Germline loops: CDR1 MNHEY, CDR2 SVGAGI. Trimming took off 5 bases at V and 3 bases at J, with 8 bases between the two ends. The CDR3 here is CASSREGYEQYF. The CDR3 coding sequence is TGTGCCAGCAGTCGCGAGGGCTACGAGCAGTACTTC.

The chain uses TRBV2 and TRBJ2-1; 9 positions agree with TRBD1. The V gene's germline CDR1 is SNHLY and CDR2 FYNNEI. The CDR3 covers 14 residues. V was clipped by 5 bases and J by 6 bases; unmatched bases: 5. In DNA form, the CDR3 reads TGTGCCAGCAGTATAATGACAGGGGGCAATGAGCAGTTCTTC. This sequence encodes CASSIMTGGNEQFF.

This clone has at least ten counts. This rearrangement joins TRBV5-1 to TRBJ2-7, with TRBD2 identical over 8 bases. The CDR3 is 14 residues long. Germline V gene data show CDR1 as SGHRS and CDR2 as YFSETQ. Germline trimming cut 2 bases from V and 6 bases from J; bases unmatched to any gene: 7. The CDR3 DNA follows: TGCGCCAGCAGCTTCGGGGGGGCCCTTCTCGAGCAGTACTTC. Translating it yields CASSFGGALLEQYF.

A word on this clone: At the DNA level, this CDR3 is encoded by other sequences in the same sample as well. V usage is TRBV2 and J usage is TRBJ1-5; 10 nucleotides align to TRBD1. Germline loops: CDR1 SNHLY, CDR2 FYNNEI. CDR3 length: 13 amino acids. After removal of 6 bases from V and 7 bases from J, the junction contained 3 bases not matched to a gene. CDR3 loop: CASRGTGEQPQHF. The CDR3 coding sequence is TGTGCCAGCAGGGGGACAGGGGAGCAGCCCCAGCATTTT.

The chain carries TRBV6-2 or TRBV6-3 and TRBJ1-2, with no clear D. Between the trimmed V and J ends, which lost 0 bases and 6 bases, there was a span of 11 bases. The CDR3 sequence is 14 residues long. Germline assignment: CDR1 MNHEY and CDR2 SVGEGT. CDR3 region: CASSYSTGTHGYTF. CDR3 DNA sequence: TGTGCCAGCAGTTACTCGACGGGTACCCATGGCTACACCTTC.

CDR3 loop: CASSLVRGGQGYGYTF. CDR3 nucleotides: TGTGCCAGCAGTTTAGTTCGGGGGGGGCAGGGCTATGGCTACACCTTC. This chain connects TRBV2 to TRBJ1-2, with D possibly being TRBD1 (6 bases). The CDR3 is 16 residues long. V gave up 5 bases and J gave up 4 bases, with 20 bases separating them. The germline V gene has CDR1 SNHLY and CDR2 FYNNEI.

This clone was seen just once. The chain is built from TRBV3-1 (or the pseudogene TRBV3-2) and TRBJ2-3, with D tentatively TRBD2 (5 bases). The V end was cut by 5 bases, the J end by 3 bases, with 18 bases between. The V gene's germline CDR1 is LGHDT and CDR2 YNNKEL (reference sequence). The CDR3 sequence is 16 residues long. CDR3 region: CASSTERTYFTDTQYF. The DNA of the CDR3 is TGTGCCAGCAGCACCGAAAGGACTTATTTTACAGATACGCAGTATTTT.

For the CDR3, the DNA is TGTGCCAGCAGCCAAGAAGGGGCAAACACCGGGGAGCTGTTTTTT. It is translated as CASSQEGANTGELFF. The chain links TRBV3-1 (or the pseudogene TRBV3-2) to TRBJ2-2; D may be TRBD1 (5 bases). CDR3 size: 15 residues. CDR1 is LGHDT and CDR2 is YNNKEL in the germline V gene (reference sequence). The V and J ends lost 0 bases and 2 bases respectively, with 7 bases between them.

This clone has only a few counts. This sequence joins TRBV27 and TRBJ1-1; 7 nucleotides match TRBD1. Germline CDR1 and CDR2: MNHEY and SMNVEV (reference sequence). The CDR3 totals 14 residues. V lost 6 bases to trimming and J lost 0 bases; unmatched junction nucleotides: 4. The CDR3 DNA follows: TGTGCCAGCAGCCCCCAGGGGGTGAACACTGAAGCTTTCTTT. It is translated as CASSPQGVNTEAFF.

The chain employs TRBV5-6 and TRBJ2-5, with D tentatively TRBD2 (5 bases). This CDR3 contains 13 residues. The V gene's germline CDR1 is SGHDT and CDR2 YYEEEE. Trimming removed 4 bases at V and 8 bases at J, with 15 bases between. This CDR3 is CASSHAGVETQYF. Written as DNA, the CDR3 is TGTGCCAGCAGCCACGCCGGGGTAGAAACCCAGTACTTC.

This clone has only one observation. The CDR3 DNA sequence: TGTGCCAGCAGTTACACGGACAGGGGCGGATCACCCCTCCACTTT. As protein: CASSYTDRGGSPLHF. The chain links TRBV6-6 to TRBJ1-6; 9 bases are shared with TRBD1. Losses at the gene ends were 2 bases for V and 10 bases for J; bases not matched to a gene: 6. This CDR3 contains 15 residues. Looked up from germline, CDR1 is MNHNY and CDR2 is SVGAGI (reference sequence).

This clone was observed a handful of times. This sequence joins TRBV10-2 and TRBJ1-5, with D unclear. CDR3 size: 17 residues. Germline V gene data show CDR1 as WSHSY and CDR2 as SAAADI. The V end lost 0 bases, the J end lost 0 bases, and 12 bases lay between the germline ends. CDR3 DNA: TGCGCCAGCAGTGAGTCGAGTTACCGATATAGCAATCAGCCCCAGCATTTT. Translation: CASSESSYRYSNQPQHF.

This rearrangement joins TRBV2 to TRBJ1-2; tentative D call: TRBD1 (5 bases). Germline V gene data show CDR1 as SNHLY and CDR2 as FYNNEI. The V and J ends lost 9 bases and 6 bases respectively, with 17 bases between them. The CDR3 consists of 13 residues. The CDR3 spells CASQGSRSHGYTF. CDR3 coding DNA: TGTGCCAGTCAGGGTAGTAGGTCTCATGGCTACACCTTC. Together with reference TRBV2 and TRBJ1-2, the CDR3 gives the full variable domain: EPEVTQTPSHQVTQMGQEVILRCVPISNHLYFYWYRQILGQKVEFLVSFYNNEISEKSEIFDDQFSVERPDGSNFTLKIRSTKLEDSAMYFCASQGSRSHGYTFGSGTRLTVV.

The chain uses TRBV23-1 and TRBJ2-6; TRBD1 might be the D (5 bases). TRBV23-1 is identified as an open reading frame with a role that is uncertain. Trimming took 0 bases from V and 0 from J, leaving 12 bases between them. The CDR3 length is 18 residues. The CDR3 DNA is TGCGCCAGCAGTCAATCTAAGGGGCCCATCTCTGGGGCCAACGTCCTGACTTTC. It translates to CASSQSKGPISGANVLTF.